The 6 T cell receptor beta chains below all came from one sample that was sequenced in a study of T cell responses to AZD1222 COVID-19 vaccine. The data were produced by immunoSEQ multiplex PCR, yet TCRdb's version contains in-frame clones alone and is incomplete. Seen here are 150,000 or so clones, approximately 93% observed once, and the top ten hold about 0.9%. This material consisted of peripheral blood, taken on day 0 of AZD1222 vaccination. Receptors were obtained from an adult in good health.

V and J are TRBV30 and TRBJ1-5; TRBD1 aligns across 9 bases. The V segment lost 7 bases and the J segment 0 bases; nucleotides outside the gene matches: 16. The CDR3 consists of 18 residues. Germline V gives CDR1 GTSNPN, CDR2 SVGIG (reference sequence). The CDR3 here is CAYTSTGGASYSNQPQHF. The CDR3 bases are TGTGCCTACACATCGACAGGGGGGGCTTCATATAGCAATCAGCCCCAGCATTTT.

V and J are TRBV19 and TRBJ1-5; D perhaps matches TRBD1 (6 bases). Looked up from germline, CDR1 is LNHDA and CDR2 is SQIVND (reference sequence). V was cut by 7 bases and J by 3 bases, with 13 bases left in between. CDR3 length equals 14 residues. The CDR3: CASNTGQLNQPQHF. The CDR3 DNA reads TGTGCCAGTAATACAGGGCAACTCAATCAGCCCCAGCATTTT.

This chain joins TRBV9 and TRBJ1-1; D gene unclear. The V and J ends lost 4 bases and 3 bases respectively, with 10 bases between them. Germline CDR1 and CDR2: SGDLS and YYNGEE. This CDR3 contains 13 residues. CDR3 nucleotide sequence: TGTGCCAGCAGCTTAACGGCAGACACTGAAGCTTTCTTT. As protein: CASSLTADTEAFF.

Written as DNA, the CDR3 is TGTGCCAGCAGGTCGGACAGACCGAATTCACCCCTCCACTTT. As protein: CASRSDRPNSPLHF. The genes are TRBV5-4 and TRBJ1-6; D might be TRBD1 (6 bases). Germline CDR1 SGHNT, CDR2 YYREEE (reference sequence). The CDR3 contains 14 residues. V was trimmed by 5 bases and J by 7 bases, leaving 13 bases between them.

The chain joins TRBV3-1 (or the pseudogene TRBV3-2) to TRBJ2-5; TRBD2 matches 7 bases. Germline V gene data show CDR1 as LGHDT and CDR2 as YNNKEL (reference sequence). V was pared by 0 bases and J by 2 bases, with 12 bases of the junction left unmatched. The CDR3 consists of 18 residues. The CDR3 protein is CASSQDYLTSFVQETQYF. The CDR3 coding sequence is TGTGCCAGCAGCCAAGATTACCTGACTAGCTTCGTACAAGAGACCCAGTACTTC.

The rearrangement links TRBV9 to TRBJ1-2, with D unresolved. This CDR3 is built from 12 residues. V lost 0 bases and J 3 bases, leaving 3 bases between the germline ends. Germline V gives CDR1 SGDLS, CDR2 YYNGEE. DNA for the CDR3: TGTGCCAGCAGCGTAGACCACTATGGCTACACCTTC. It specifies CASSVDHYGYTF. Complete variable domain (other parts from reference TRBV9 and TRBJ1-2): DSGVTQTPKHLITATGQRVTLRCSPRSGDLSVYWYQQSLDQGLQFLIQYYNGEERAKGNILERFSAQQFPDLHSELNLSSLELGDSALYFCASSVDHYGYTFGSGTRLTVV.